These T cell receptor beta chains were read from a single sample in a study of blood T cell repertoires in COVID-19. Sequencing used immunoSEQ multiplex PCR; TCRdb keeps in-frame clones, though not all of them. The table lists a few hundred thousand clones, around 87% of them singletons. Sequenced sample: peripheral blood. Source of these receptors: a woman aged 50 to 65 who had recovered from COVID-19. CDR3s include the opening cysteine and the closing phenylalanine or tryptophan.

V gene | CDR3 length | CDR3 protein
TRBV9 | 15 | CASSPSGATLQSQFF
TRBV7-9 | 13 | CASSSSRVHGYTF
TRBV28 | 17 | CASSSTRTGEDNSPLHF
TRBV27 | 16 | CASSSGTGGVDTEAFF
TRBV6-5 | 15 | CASSYSSSREEKLFF
TRBV6-6 | 15 | CASSPGTGPSSEAFF
TRBV4-3 | 14 | CASSQGGISDTQYF
TRBV9 | 17 | CASSVARGIGVNTEAFF
TRBV6-2/TRBV6-3 | 17 | CASSYSTNSRAGNTIYF
TRBV12-3/TRBV12-4 | 12 | CASTASQGKAFF
TRBV10-3 | 14 | CAISDRGSSYEQYF
TRBV10-3 | 18 | CAISDREGGGRMAGELFF
TRBV12-3/TRBV12-4 | 13 | CASRTGFTDTQYF
TRBV28 | 14 | CASNKMDRVSEQFF
TRBV2 | 15 | CASSDRPSGGGEQYF
TRBV18 | 13 | CASSRGLGEKLFF
TRBV6-5 | 15 | CASSFGGSTSYEQYF
TRBV10-2 | 14 | CASLDGGPNTEAFF
TRBV28 | 15 | CASSAVARGQDTQYF
TRBV7-6 | 16 | CASSLADGTGGHEQYF
TRBV19 | 15 | CASTWTGGSNTEAFF
TRBV5-1 | 15 | CASSSVGTGANVLTF
TRBV28 | 16 | CASSLDLRGGFSIQYF
TRBV4-1 | 15 | CASSQEGTGTGKLFF
TRBV30 | 13 | CAWSLRGGDEQYF
TRBV4-1 | 15 | CASSYQGGMADTQYF
TRBV6-6 | 15 | CASSYIGSAQETQYF
TRBV10-3 | 14 | CAARGGPFQETQYF
TRBV6-2/TRBV6-3 | 13 | CASSDLAGDTQYF
TRBV6-5 | 16 | CASSSGLAGLGETQYF
TRBV27 | 14 | CASRGQGTNEKLFF
TRBV10-3 | 17 | CAISDASGRGVIDTQYF
TRBV6-5 | 11 | CASSSLYGYTF
TRBV3-1/TRBV3-2 | 15 | CASSPFGSSGNTIYF
TRBV19 | 13 | CASSRQGDTEAFF
TRBV7-2 | 15 | CASSYSSGWTYEQYF
TRBV9 | 16 | CASSGQGPLANYGYTF
TRBV19 | 16 | CASSTRQLYSNQPQHF
TRBV28 | 11 | CASREGYGYTF
TRBV30 | 13 | CAWSPELNQPQHF
TRBV24-1 | 14 | CATSKQGAYNEQFF
TRBV24-1 | 16 | CATSDWLSGDYNEQFF
TRBV18 | 15 | CASSGQGPGNSPLHF
TRBV5-6 | 16 | CASSLVAGVSGNTIYF
TRBV7-3 | 14 | CASSSTILAGELFF